These T cell receptor beta chains were read from a single sample in a study of T cell responses to AZD1222 COVID-19 vaccine. This table comes from immunoSEQ multiplex PCR, and its TCRdb copy is limited to in-frame clones, with some not included. The sample contains fewer than 180,000 clones, roughly 90% of which appear only once. Here the sequenced sample was peripheral blood, taken 28 days after the second AZD1222 dose. These receptors originate from an adult who received the AZD1222 COVID-19 vaccine. CDR3s leave out the opening cysteine and the closing phenylalanine or tryptophan. D genes are given only for firm matches. Expanded clones are given a class, and other clones once, few, many or no size at all.

ASSLYGGNSYGYT	.	TRBV5-6	once	TRBJ1-2
SGTGRHNTEAF	TRBD1	TRBV29-1	.	TRBJ1-1
ASSGRDSSEQY	TRBD1	TRBV9	.	TRBJ2-7
ASSSTGAGGNEQF	.	TRBV7-8	.	TRBJ2-1
ASSPTDRALGSAEAF	.	TRBV7-6	.	TRBJ1-1
APSRGGSAGSTDTQY	TRBD2	TRBV5-1	.	TRBJ2-3
ASSPRDFSDEQY	.	TRBV18	.	TRBJ2-7
AWKADYFEAF	.	TRBV30	.	TRBJ1-1
ASSEDSYGYT	.	TRBV7-9	once	TRBJ1-2
ASNPGRGETQY	.	TRBV10-1	.	TRBJ2-5
ASSAGGTEAF	.	TRBV28	.	TRBJ1-1
ASSPDYLLEQF	.	TRBV19	.	TRBJ2-1
SVDGQGGGEQY	.	TRBV29-1	.	TRBJ2-7
ASRSSNANTGELF	.	TRBV6-5	few	TRBJ2-2
SVERASGTGDTQY	TRBD2	TRBV29-1	.	TRBJ2-3
AIGNLAGVSDIQY	TRBD2	TRBV6-5	.	TRBJ2-4
ASSTSGGGYT	.	TRBV18	.	TRBJ1-2
ASRSTGNQETQY	TRBD1	TRBV5-1	.	TRBJ2-5
ATSDFSPTGGSYNEQF	.	TRBV24-1	.	TRBJ2-1
ASSMVGTSFSEQY	.	TRBV7-2	.	TRBJ2-7
ASSQATPPNYGYT	.	TRBV3-1/TRBV3-2	.	TRBJ1-2
ASSRRVTGGCTGELF	.	TRBV21-1	.	TRBJ2-2